This TCR beta chain was identified in a study of shared clonotypes between healthy human individuals. Points on this clone: The target antigen is unknown.

Germline V CDR1 and CDR2: SGHAT, FQNNGV. Trimming removed 0 bases at V and 4 bases at J, with 16 bases between. The length of the CDR3 is 16 residues. Whole-study results and caveats: Rarefaction analysis demonstrated incomplete sorted-subset sequencing notwithstanding large depth.

Clones were read by immunoSEQ multiplex PCR, and TCRdb kept only the in-frame ones, dropping some. The table has hundreds of thousands of clones, less than 80% seen once. The V and J genes are TRBV11-2 and TRBJ2-7, with a weak D call TRBD1 (6 bases). Sequencing was performed on memory CD4+ T cells sorted from blood. The subset denotes: CD45RA-negative fraction. This clonotype was sampled from a woman between 25 and 40 years old in good health. The DNA of the CDR3 is TGTGCCAGCAGCTTAGATCAGGGGCAGCCGGGGTACGAGCAGTACTTC. Translated: CASSLDQGQPGYEQYF.